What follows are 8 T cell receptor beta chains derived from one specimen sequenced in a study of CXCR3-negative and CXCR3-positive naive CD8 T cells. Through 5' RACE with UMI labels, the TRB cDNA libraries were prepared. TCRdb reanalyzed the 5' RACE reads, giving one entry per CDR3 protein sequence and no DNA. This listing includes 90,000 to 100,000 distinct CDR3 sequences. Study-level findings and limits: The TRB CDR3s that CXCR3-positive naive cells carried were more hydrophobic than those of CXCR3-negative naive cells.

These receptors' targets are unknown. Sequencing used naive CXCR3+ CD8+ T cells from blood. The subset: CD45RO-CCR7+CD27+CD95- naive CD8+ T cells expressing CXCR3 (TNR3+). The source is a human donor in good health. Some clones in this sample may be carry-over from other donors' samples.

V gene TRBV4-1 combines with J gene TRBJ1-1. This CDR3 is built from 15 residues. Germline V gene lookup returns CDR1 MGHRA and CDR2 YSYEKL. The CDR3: CASSQDVFGNTEAFF.

The CDR3 here is CASRLGTGANNEQFF. The J gene is TRBJ2-1, the V gene TRBV6-5; the D call from TCRdb, TRBD1, cannot be confirmed without DNA. The V gene's germline CDR1 is MNHEY and CDR2 SVGAGI. This CDR3 has 15 amino acids.

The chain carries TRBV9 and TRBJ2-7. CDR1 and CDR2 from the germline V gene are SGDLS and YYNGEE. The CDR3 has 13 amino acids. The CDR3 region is CASSIAAGYEQYF.

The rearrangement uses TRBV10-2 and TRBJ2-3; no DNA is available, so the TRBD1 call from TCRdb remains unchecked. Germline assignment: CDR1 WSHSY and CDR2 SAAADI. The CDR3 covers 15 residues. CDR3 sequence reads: CASTSGGGLADTQYF.

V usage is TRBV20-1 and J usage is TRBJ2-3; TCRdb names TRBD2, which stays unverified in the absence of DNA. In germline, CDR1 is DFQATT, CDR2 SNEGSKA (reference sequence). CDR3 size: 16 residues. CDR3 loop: CSARDWLAGARDTQYF.

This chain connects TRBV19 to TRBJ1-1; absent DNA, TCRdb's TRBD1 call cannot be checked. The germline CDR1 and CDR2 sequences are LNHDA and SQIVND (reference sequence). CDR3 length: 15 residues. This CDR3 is CASSLGDRGHTEAFF.

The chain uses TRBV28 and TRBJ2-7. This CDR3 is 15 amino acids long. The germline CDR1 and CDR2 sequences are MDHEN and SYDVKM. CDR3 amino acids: CASSLVRQNSYEQYF.

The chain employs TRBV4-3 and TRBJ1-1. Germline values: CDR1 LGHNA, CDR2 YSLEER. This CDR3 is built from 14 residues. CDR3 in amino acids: CASSQGVMNTEAFF.